These 13 T cell receptor beta chains came from one sample sequenced in a study of PD-1 blockade in classical Hodgkin lymphoma. Autologous stem cell transplantation was followed by relapse in every patient, and brentuximab vedotin exposure varied. Sequenced by immunoSEQ multiplex PCR; TCRdb stores in-frame clones only, minus some. The sample lists about 40,000 clones, around 78% occurring once. This specimen consisted of peripheral blood mononuclear cells (PBMCs), obtained at baseline. The receptors stem from a human donor with classical Hodgkin lymphoma.

The table lists this clone with a count of one. The rearrangement joins TRBV27 to TRBJ2-3; TRBD2 agrees at 8 bases. The germline V gene encodes CDR1 MNHEY and CDR2 SMNVEV (reference sequence). The CDR3 totals 15 residues. J gave up 6 bases and V 5 bases, and 10 bases lay outside the gene matches. CDR3 sequence (DNA): TGTGCCAGCAGTGACCCCGGGACTAGAGGGGATACGCAGTATTTT. Translation gives CASSDPGTRGDTQYF.

The CDR3 DNA is TGTGCCAGCAGTTTAACTCCTCATAGCGGGAGTCAAAACATTCAGTACTTC. It codes for CASSLTPHSGSQNIQYF. The genes are TRBV27 and TRBJ2-4; 9 positions match TRBD2. CDR1 and CDR2 (germline): MNHEY, SMNVEV (reference sequence). The CDR3 spans 17 residues. V lost 2 bases and J lost 5; bases outside the gene matches: 10.

The V gene is TRBV5-1, the J gene TRBJ1-1; D is undetermined. This CDR3 contains 12 residues. Trimming cost V 4 bases and J 2 bases, with 6 bases left between them. CDR1 and CDR2 (germline): SGHRS, YFSETQ. Here the CDR3 reads CASSSPNTEAFF. The DNA of the CDR3 is TGCGCCAGCAGCAGTCCTAACACTGAAGCTTTCTTT.

This chain uses TRBV5-6 with TRBJ1-5; 10 bases match TRBD1. This CDR3 contains 15 residues. The V segment lost 3 bases and the J segment 5 bases; nucleotides outside the gene matches: 5. Germline lookup yields CDR1 SGHDT and CDR2 YYEEEE. CDR3 sequence (DNA): TGTGCCAGCAGCTCGACAGGGGGCGGAGATCAGCCCCAGCATTTT. This gives the protein CASSSTGGGDQPQHF.

V is TRBV2 and J is TRBJ1-2; possibly TRBD1 for D (6 bases). Germline lookup yields CDR1 SNHLY and CDR2 FYNNEI. V lost 5 bases and J lost 0, with 13 bases in between. This CDR3 has 15 amino acids. CDR3 DNA: TGTGCCAGCAGTTCCCACAGGGAAGCTAACTATGGCTACACCTTC. Amino acid sequence: CASSSHREANYGYTF.

This chain uses TRBV6-5 with TRBJ1-5; D is undetermined. V was trimmed by 6 bases and J by 4 bases, leaving 16 bases between them. In germline, CDR1 is MNHEY, CDR2 SVGAGI. The CDR3 totals 15 residues. The CDR3 region is CASRLPGSANQPQHF. The CDR3 DNA sequence: TGTGCCAGCAGGCTACCGGGTTCCGCAAATCAGCCCCAGCATTTT.

This rearrangement joins TRBV7-9 to TRBJ2-3; D possibly corresponds to TRBD2 (6 bases). Germline lookup yields CDR1 SEHNR and CDR2 FQNEAQ (reference sequence). Deletions cut 5 bases from V and 4 bases from J, with 13 bases between. The CDR3 length is 14 residues. CDR3 nucleotide sequence: TGTGCCAGCAGCCCTGCGGGGAGCGCAGATACGCAGTATTTT. This translates into CASSPAGSADTQYF.

V usage is TRBV19 and J usage is TRBJ2-1; 8 bases match TRBD2. The V segment lost 5 bases and the J segment 4 bases; nucleotides outside the gene matches: 10. The CDR3 length is 16 residues. Germline values: CDR1 LNHDA, CDR2 SQIVND (reference sequence). CDR3 in DNA: TGTGCCAGTAGTCCCCGCGGACTAGCAGGGTACAATGAGCAGTTCTTC. This encodes CASSPRGLAGYNEQFF.

V and J are TRBV2 and TRBJ2-5; 8 bases align to TRBD1. With 7 bases clipped from V and 4 bases from J, the junction kept 2 bases outside the gene matches. CDR3 length: 12 residues. Germline CDR1 reads SNHLY; CDR2 reads FYNNEI. The CDR3 DNA reads TGTGCCAGCATCGACAGGGGAGAGACCCAGTACTTC. It is translated as CASIDRGETQYF.

This rearrangement joins TRBV10-2 to TRBJ2-1; 14 bases agree with TRBD2. CDR3 length: 17 amino acids. With 8 bases clipped from V and 4 bases from J, the junction kept 10 bases outside the gene matches. Per the germline V gene, CDR1 is WSHSY and CDR2 is SAAADI. The CDR3 DNA reads TGCGCCAGCGCGGGACTAGCGGGAGTCTACGGATACAATGAGCAGTTCTTC. This codes for CASAGLAGVYGYNEQFF.

J is TRBJ2-4 and V is TRBV27, with D possibly being TRBD2 (5 bases). The germline V and J ends were trimmed by 3 bases and 1 base, with 10 bases remaining between them. The CDR3 consists of 15 residues. In germline, CDR1 is MNHEY, CDR2 SMNVEV (reference sequence). The CDR3 nucleotides are TGTGCCAGCAGTTTGGGAGTTACGGCCAAAAACATTCAGTACTTC. Protein sequence: CASSLGVTAKNIQYF.

The chain uses TRBV5-1 and TRBJ2-3, with 12 bases matching TRBD2. Germline-derived CDR1 and CDR2 are SGHRS and YFSETQ. V was pared by 7 bases and J by 2 bases, with 2 bases of the junction left unmatched. The CDR3 extends over 14 amino acids. The chain's CDR3 is CASRTSGDTDTQYF. The CDR3, as DNA: TGCGCCAGCCGGACTAGCGGGGACACAGATACGCAGTATTTT.

The J gene is TRBJ1-5, the V gene TRBV5-5; D call uncertain. The V gene's germline CDR1 is SGHKS and CDR2 YYEKEE (reference sequence). The CDR3 runs to 14 residues. Trimming stripped 0 bases from V and 5 bases from J, with 9 bases between. CDR3: CASSLGNFDQPQHF. CDR3 DNA: TGTGCCAGCAGCTTGGGAAACTTTGATCAGCCCCAGCATTTT.